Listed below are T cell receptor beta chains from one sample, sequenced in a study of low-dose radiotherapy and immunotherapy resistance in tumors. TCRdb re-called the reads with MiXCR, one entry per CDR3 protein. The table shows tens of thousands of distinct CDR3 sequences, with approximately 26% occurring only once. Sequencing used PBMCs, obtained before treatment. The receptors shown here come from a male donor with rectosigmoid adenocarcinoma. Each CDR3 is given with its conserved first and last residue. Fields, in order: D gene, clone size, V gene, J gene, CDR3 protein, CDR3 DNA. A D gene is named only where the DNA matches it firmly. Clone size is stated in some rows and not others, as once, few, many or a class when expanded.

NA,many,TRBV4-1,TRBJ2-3,CASSPRTGTGLTDTQYF,TGCGCCAGCAGCCCAAGAACGGGAACAGGACTTACAGATACGCAGTATTTT
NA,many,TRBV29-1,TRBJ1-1,CSVSAGRGGETEAFF,TGCAGCGTCTCCGCCGGCAGGGGAGGAGAAACTGAAGCTTTCTTT
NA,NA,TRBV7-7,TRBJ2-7,CASSLFHCEPDREYF,TGTGCCAGCAGCTTATTTCACTGCGAGCCCGATCGGGAGTACTTC
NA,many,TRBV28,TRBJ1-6,CASRKTYNSPLHF,TGTGCCAGCCGAAAAACCTATAATTCACCCCTCCACTTT
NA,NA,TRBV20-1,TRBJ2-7,CSASLGYEQYF,TGCAGTGCTAGCCTAGGCTACGAGCAGTACTTC
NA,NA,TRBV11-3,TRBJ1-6,CASANRVRRNSPLHF,TGTGCCAGCGCTAACAGGGTCAGAAGGAATTCACCCCTCCACTTT
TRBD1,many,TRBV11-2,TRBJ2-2,CASSLDRRGQTGELFF,TGTGCCAGCAGCTTAGATCGTAGGGGACAGACCGGGGAGCTGTTTTTT
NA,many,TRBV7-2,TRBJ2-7,CASSLATTYEQYF,TGTGCCAGCAGCTTAGCGACGACCTACGAGCAGTACTTC
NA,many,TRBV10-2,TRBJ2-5,CASGLRGRETQYF,TGCGCCAGCGGACTTAGGGGCCGGGAGACCCAGTACTTC
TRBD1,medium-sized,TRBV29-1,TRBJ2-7,CSVQEQGYEQYF,TGCAGCGTTCAAGAACAGGGGTACGAGCAGTACTTC
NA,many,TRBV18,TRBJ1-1,CASSPPGQRSTEAFF,TGTGCCAGCTCACCACCGGGGCAGCGTAGCACTGAAGCTTTCTTT
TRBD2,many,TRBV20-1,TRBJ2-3,CSASQAGGQDTQYF,TGCAGTGCTAGTCAAGCGGGGGGGCAAGATACGCAGTATTTT
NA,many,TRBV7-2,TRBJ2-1,CASSLNWENNEQFF,TGTGCCAGCAGCTTAAACTGGGAAAACAATGAGCAGTTCTTC
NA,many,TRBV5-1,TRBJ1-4,CASSPGRYNEKLFF,TGCGCCAGCAGCCCGGGACGGTATAATGAAAAACTGTTTTTT
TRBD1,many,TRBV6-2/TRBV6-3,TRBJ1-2,CASSAYDRAYGYTF,TGTGCCAGCAGTGCCTACGACAGGGCGTATGGCTACACCTTC
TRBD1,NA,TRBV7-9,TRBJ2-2,CASSPGTADGGELFF,TGTGCCAGCAGCCCAGGGACAGCGGATGGGGGGGAGCTGTTTTTT
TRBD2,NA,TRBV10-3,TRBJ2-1,CAISPGGGPYNEQFF,TGTGCCATCAGCCCCGGGGGGGGGCCTTACAATGAGCAGTTCTTC
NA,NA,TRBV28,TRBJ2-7,CASRLSGAYEQYF,TGTGCCAGCAGACTTAGCGGAGCCTACGAGCAGTACTTC
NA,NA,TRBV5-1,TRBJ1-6,CASSLSGINFSPLHF,TGCGCCAGCAGCTTGTCGGGAATTAACTTTTCACCCCTCCACTTT
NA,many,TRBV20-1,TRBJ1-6,CSARESDGSSYNSPLHF,TGCAGTGCTAGAGAAAGTGATGGCAGCTCCTATAATTCACCCCTCCACTTT
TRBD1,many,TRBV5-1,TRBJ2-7,CASSRDRSYEQYF,TGCGCCAGCAGCAGGGACAGGTCCTACGAGCAGTACTTC
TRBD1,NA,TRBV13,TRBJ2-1,CASSRWTGVYNEQFF,TGTGCCAGCAGCCGATGGACAGGGGTTTACAATGAGCAGTTCTTC
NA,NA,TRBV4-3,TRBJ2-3,CASSALEGADTQYF,TGCGCCAGCAGCGCGTTAGAGGGTGCAGATACGCAGTATTTT
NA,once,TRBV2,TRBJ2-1,CASIGPLGNEQFF,TGTGCCAGCATAGGCCCCTTAGGCAATGAGCAGTTCTTC
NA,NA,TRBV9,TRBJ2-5,CASSVALGAAQETQYF,TGTGCCAGCAGCGTAGCTTTGGGGGCCGCACAAGAGACCCAGTACTTC
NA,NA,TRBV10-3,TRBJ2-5,CAISLGQETQYF,TGTGCCATCTCGCTGGGCCAAGAGACCCAGTACTTC
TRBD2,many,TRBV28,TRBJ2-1,CASTSRDSGRDSSYNEQFF,TGTGCCAGCACCTCGAGGGATAGCGGGAGGGATAGCTCCTACAATGAGCAGTTCTTC
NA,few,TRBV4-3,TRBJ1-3,CASSQDFLSGNTIYF,TGCGCCAGCAGCCAAGATTTCCTTTCCGGAAACACCATATATTTT
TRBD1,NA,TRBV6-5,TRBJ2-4,CASSPGQGGENIQYF,TGTGCCAGCAGTCCTGGACAGGGGGGCGAGAACATTCAGTACTTC
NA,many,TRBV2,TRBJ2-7,CASSEIVGDEQYF,TGTGCCAGCAGTGAAATCGTGGGGGACGAGCAGTACTTC
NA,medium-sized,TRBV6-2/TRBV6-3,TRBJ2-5,CASGEETQYF,TGTGCCAGCGGGGAAGAGACCCAGTACTTC
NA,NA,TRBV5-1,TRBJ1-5,CASSLARVPNQPQHF,TGCGCCAGCAGCTTGGCCAGGGTCCCCAATCAGCCCCAGCATTTT
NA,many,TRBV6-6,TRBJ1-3,CASTATGFSGNTIYF,TGTGCCAGCACCGCGACGGGTTTCTCTGGAAACACCATATATTTT
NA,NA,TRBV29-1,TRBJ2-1,CSVRAGPSYNEQFF,TGCAGCGTTAGAGCGGGCCCCTCCTACAATGAGCAGTTCTTC
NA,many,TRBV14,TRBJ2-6,CASSPNGGSGANVLTF,TGTGCCAGCAGCCCGAACGGAGGCTCTGGGGCCAACGTCCTGACTTTC
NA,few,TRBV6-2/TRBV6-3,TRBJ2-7,CASSYRQGREQYF,TGTGCCAGCAGTTACAGGCAGGGACGCGAGCAGTACTTC
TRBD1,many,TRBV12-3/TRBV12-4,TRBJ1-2,CASSRTGSYGYTF,TGTGCCAGCAGTCGGACAGGGAGCTATGGCTACACCTTC
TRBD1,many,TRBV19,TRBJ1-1,CASSQAGTGKTEAFF,TGTGCCAGTAGTCAAGCCGGGACAGGGAAGACTGAAGCTTTCTTT
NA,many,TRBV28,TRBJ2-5,CASSAGWRKETQYF,TGTGCCAGCAGTGCAGGGTGGAGGAAAGAGACCCAGTACTTC
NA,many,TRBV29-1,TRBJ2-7,CSVGQEYEQYF,TGCAGCGTTGGCCAGGAATACGAGCAGTACTTC
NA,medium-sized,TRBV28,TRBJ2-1,CASSLRSGPMNEQFF,TGTGCCAGCAGTTTACGGTCAGGCCCAATGAATGAGCAGTTCTTC
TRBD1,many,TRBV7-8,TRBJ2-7,CASSLQGQAVSEQYF,TGTGCCAGCAGCTTACAGGGACAGGCAGTAAGCGAGCAGTACTTC
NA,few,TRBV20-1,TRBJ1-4,CSARARIGTGEKLFF,TGCAGTGCTAGAGCTAGAATCGGTACGGGGGAAAAACTGTTTTTT
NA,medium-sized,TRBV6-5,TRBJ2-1,CASSYPILRDRDEQFF,TGTGCCAGCAGTTACCCTATCCTTCGGGACCGGGATGAGCAGTTCTTC
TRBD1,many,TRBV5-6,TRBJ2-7,CASSLTGGSTYEQYF,TGTGCCAGCAGCCTAACAGGGGGGTCGACCTACGAGCAGTACTTC
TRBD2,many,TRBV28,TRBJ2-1,CATQGPRLAVNYNEQFF,TGTGCCACCCAGGGCCCCAGACTAGCGGTGAACTACAATGAGCAGTTCTTC
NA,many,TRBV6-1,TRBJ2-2,CASSDGGNTGELFF,TGTGCCAGCAGTGACGGCGGAAACACCGGGGAGCTGTTTTTT
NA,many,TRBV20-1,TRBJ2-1,CRLGRNEQFF,TGCAGGCTGGGGCGGAATGAGCAGTTCTTC
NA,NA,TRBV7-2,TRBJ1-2,CASSLAGDYYGYTF,TGTGCCAGCAGCCTCGCGGGGGATTACTATGGCTACACCTTC